The text below deals with one T cell receptor (beta chain). The sample originates from a study of blood T cell repertoires in COVID-19. Study-level information: Sites across the United States, Italy and Spain contributed samples from acute and convalescent COVID-19. Sample material is recorded as cDNA or gDNA derived from T cells, B-cell-depleted T cells, or PBMCs.

With V trimmed by 5 bases and J by 2 bases, 8 bases remained unmatched. CDR1 and CDR2 (germline): SEHNR, FQNEAQ (reference sequence). This CDR3 comprises 16 residues. How the authors handled the data: It was from reference gene primer amplification that nucleated cell counts were estimated. Libraries were prepared by immunoSEQ multiplex PCR; TCRdb keeps only in-frame clonotypes and omits some of them. V and J calls and clone size are those listed in that table; D and trimming were worked out from the DNA. The sample has some 530,000 clones; 70% to 90% are singletons. The sequence derives from a human donor in a cohort sampled during active COVID-19. The chain employs TRBV7-9 and TRBJ2-3; 9 bases are a match to TRBD2. Sequenced material: peripheral blood. CDR3 DNA: TGTGCCAGCAGCCCCCCGACTAGCGGAATCACAGATACGCAGTATTTT. It specifies CASSPPTSGITDTQYF.